The T cell receptor (beta chain) described here comes from a study of OX40 agonist ivuxolimab in advanced cancers. Across the study: Dose-escalation patients suffered from hepatocellular carcinoma, melanoma, renal cell or head and neck cancer.

Study conclusions and caveats: Patients who responded partially at 0.1-3.0 mg/kg showed clonal expansion ranking among the lowest. Expanded clones were, on average, more numerous in CD8+ T cells than in CD4+.

Method: immunoSEQ multiplex PCR; TCRdb's copy keeps in-frame clones and lacks some. The sample holds some 140,000 clones, less than 95% seen once. Regarding this clone: The antigen is undetermined.

Germline V gives CDR1 MGHDK, CDR2 SYGVNS. The CDR3 extends over 13 amino acids. This sequence was found in an adult with an advanced solid tumor such as melanoma, head and neck, liver or kidney cancer. This rearrangement joins TRBV25-1 to TRBJ2-5; D possibly corresponds to TRBD1 (6 bases). The DNA end is more similar to TRBJ2-7, so the J call may be wrong. This material consisted of CD4+ or CD8+ T cells sorted from blood, taken in a trial of the OX40 agonist ivuxolimab. The CDR3 is CATRTEGVYEQYF. CDR3 DNA sequence: TGTGCCACCAGGACAGAGGGTGTCTACGAGCAGTACTTC.